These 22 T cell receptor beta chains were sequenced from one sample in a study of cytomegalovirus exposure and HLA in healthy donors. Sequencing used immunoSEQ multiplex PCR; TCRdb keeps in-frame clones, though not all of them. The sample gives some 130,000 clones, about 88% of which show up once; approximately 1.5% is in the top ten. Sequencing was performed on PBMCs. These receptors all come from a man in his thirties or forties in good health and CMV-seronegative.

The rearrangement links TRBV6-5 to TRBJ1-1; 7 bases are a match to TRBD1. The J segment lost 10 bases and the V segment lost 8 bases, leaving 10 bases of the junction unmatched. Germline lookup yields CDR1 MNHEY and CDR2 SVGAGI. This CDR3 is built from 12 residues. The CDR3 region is CASGEQGEAAFF. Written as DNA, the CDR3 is TGTGCCAGCGGGGAGCAGGGGGAGGCAGCTTTCTTT.

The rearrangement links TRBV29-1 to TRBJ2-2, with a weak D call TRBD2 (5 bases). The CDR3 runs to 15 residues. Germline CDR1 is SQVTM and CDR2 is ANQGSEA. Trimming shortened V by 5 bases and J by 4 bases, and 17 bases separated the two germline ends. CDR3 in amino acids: CSVHIGAEVTGELFF. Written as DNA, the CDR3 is TGCAGCGTTCACATAGGAGCGGAAGTCACCGGGGAGCTGTTTTTT.

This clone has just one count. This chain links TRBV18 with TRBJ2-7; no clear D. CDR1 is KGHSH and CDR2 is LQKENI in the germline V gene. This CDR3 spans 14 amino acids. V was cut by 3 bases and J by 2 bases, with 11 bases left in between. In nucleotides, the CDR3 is TGTGCCAGCTCACCCGGTACAGTGACCTACGAGCAGTACTTC. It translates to CASSPGTVTYEQYF.

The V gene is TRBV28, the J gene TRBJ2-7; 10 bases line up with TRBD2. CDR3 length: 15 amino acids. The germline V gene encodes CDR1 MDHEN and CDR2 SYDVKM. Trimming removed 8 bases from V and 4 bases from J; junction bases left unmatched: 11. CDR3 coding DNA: TGTGCCAGCCGCCAACCGGGACTAGCGATATACGAGCAGTACTTC. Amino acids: CASRQPGLAIYEQYF.

This CDR3 reads CASNQGDTGELFF. For the CDR3, the DNA is TGCGCCAGCAACCAGGGGGACACCGGGGAGCTGTTTTTT. V is TRBV5-1 and J is TRBJ2-2; TRBD1 matches at 7 bases. Trimming removed 6 bases from V and 3 bases from J; junction bases left unmatched: 2. Germline CDR1 is SGHRS and CDR2 is YFSETQ. The length of the CDR3 is 13 residues.

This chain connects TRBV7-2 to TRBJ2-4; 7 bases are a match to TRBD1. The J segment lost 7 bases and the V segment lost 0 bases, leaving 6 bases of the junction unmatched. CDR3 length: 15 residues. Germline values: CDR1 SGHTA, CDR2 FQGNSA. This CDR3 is CASSLATGPENIQYF. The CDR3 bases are TGTGCCAGCAGCTTAGCGACAGGGCCGGAGAACATTCAGTACTTC.

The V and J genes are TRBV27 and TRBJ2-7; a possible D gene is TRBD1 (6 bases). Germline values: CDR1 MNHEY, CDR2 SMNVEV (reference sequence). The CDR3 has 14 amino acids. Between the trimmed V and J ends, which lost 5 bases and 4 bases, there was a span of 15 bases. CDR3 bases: TGTGCCAGCAGTACAGAAGGACAGTTATACGAGCAGTACTTC. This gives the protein CASSTEGQLYEQYF.

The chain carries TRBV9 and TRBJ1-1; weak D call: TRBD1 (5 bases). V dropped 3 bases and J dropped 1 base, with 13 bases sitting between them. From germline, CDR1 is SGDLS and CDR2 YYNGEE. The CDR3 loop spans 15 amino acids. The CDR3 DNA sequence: TGTGCCAGCAGCGCTAAGGACACGAGGAACACTGAAGCTTTCTTT. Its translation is CASSAKDTRNTEAFF.

CDR3 sequence: CASQTGGGDTQYF. The DNA for the CDR3 is TGTGCCAGCCAGACAGGGGGCGGGGATACGCAGTATTTT. This sequence joins TRBV2 and TRBJ2-3; 10 bases are shared with TRBD1. The CDR3 has 13 amino acids. The germline CDR1 and CDR2 sequences are SNHLY and FYNNEI. V lost 8 bases, J lost 6 bases, and 5 bases stayed unmatched.

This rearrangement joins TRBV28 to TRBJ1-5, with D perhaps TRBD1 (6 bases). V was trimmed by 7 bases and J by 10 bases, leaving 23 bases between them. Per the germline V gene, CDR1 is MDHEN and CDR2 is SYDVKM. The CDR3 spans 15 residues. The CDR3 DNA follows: TGTGCCAGCATCATGGGGGGGCAGGAGATGTTTCCCCAGCATTTT. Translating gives CASIMGGQEMFPQHF.

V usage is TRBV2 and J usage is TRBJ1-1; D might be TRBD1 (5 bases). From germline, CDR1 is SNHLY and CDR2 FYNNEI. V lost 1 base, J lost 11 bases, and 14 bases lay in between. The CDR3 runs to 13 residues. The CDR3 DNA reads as TGTGCCAGCAGTGAAGGTTCAGGGCGGCGGGCTTTCTTT. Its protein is CASSEGSGRRAFF. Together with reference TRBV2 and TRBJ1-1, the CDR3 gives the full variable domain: EPEVTQTPSHQVTQMGQEVILRCVPISNHLYFYWYRQILGQKVEFLVSFYNNEISEKSEIFDDQFSVERPDGSNFTLKIRSTKLEDSAMYFCASSEGSGRRAFFGQGTRLTVV.

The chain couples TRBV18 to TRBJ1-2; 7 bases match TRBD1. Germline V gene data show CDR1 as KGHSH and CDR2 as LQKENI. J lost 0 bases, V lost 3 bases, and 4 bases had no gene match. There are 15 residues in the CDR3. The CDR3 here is CASSPNTGANYGYTF. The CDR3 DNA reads TGTGCCAGCTCACCGAACACAGGGGCTAACTATGGCTACACCTTC.

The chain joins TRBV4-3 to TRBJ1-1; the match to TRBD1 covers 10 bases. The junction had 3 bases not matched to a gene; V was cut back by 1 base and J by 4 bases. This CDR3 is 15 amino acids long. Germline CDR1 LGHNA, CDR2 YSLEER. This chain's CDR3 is CASSQGGQGGTEAFF. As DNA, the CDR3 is TGCGCCAGCAGCCAAGGAGGACAGGGGGGCACTGAAGCTTTCTTT.

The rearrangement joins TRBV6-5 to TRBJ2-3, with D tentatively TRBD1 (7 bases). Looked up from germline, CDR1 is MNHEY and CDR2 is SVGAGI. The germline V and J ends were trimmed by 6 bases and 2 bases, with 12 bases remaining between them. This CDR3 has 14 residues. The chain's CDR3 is CASRRDSLTDTQYF. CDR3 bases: TGTGCCAGCAGGCGGGACAGCCTCACAGATACGCAGTATTTT.

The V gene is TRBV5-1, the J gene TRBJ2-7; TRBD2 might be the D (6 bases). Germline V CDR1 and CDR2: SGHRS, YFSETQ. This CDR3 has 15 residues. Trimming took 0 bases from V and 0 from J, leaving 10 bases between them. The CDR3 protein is CASSLGPSDSYEQYF. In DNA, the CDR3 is TGCGCCAGCAGCTTGGGGCCTAGCGACTCCTACGAGCAGTACTTC.

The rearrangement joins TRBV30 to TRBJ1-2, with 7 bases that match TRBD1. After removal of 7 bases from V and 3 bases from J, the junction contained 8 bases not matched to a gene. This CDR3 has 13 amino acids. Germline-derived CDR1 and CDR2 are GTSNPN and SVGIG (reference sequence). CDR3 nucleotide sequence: TGTGCCTCGACATTGACAGGGTACTATGGCTACACCTTC. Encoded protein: CASTLTGYYGYTF.

The CDR3 sequence is CASRGFKGQGTEAFF. CDR3 nucleotide sequence: TGTGCCAGCAGGGGATTTAAGGGGCAGGGAACTGAAGCTTTCTTT. This chain joins TRBV6-5 and TRBJ1-1; weak D call: TRBD1 (5 bases). Germline CDR1 and CDR2: MNHEY and SVGAGI. There are 15 residues in the CDR3. V lost 6 bases, J lost 5 bases, and 19 bases lay in between.

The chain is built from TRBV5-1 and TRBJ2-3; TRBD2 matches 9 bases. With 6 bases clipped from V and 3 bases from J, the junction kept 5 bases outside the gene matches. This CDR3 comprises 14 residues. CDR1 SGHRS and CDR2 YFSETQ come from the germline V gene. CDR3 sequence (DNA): TGCGCCAGCACTAGCGGGATGGGGACAGATACGCAGTATTTT. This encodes CASTSGMGTDTQYF. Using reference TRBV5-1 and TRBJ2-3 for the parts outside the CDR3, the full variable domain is KAGVTQTPRYLIKTRGQQVTLSCSPISGHRSVSWYQQTPGQGLQFLFEYFSETQRNKGNFPGRFSGRQFSNSRSEMNVSTLELGDSALYLCASTSGMGTDTQYFGPGTRLTVL.

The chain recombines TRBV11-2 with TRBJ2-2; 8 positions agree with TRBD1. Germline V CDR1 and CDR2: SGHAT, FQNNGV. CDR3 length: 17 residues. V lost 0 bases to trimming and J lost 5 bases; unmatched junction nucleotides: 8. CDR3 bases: TGTGCCAGCAGCTTAGATTTCAGGGGGCGATCTACCGGGGAGCTGTTTTTT. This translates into CASSLDFRGRSTGELFF.

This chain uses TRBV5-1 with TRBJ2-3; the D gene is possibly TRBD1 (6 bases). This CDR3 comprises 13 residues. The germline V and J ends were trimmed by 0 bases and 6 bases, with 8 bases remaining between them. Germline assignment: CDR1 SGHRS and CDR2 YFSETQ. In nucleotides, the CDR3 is TGCGCCAGCAGCTTGGGGACAGTTGATACGCAGTATTTT. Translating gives CASSLGTVDTQYF.

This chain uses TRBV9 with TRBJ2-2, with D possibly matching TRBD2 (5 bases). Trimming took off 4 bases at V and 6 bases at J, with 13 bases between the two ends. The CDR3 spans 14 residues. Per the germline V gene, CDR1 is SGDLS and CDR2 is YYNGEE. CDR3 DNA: TGTGCCAGCAGCCTAGCCCGGGGAGCCGGGGAGCTGTTTTTT. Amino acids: CASSLARGAGELFF.

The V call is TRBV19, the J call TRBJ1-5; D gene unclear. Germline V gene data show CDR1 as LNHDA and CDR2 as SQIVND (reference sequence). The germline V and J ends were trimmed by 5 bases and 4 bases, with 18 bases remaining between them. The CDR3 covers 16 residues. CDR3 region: CASSDGSVLGNQPQHF. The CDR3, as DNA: TGTGCCAGTAGTGATGGCAGCGTTTTGGGTAATCAGCCCCAGCATTTT.